This T cell receptor beta chain was found in a study of sequential checkpoint blockade in melanoma. Study-wide context: Patients were randomized 1:1 to nivolumab-then-ipilimumab or ipilimumab-then-nivolumab first-line.

The treatment: randomized to nivolumab then ipilimumab (arm A) or the reverse (arm B). DNA-damaging chemotherapy had not been given to any patient beforehand. TCRdb's copy holds only in-frame clones and misses some; the assay was immunoSEQ multiplex PCR. The profile covers about 19,000 clones, with roughly 66% appearing a single time and about a fifth taken by the ten largest. There are 16 residues in the CDR3. Unmatched junction bases numbered 10, after V lost 0 bases and J lost 4 bases. CDR1 is GTSNPN and CDR2 is SVGIG in the germline V gene (reference sequence). The sequencing used CD8+ T cells sorted from blood (inferred from file names), collected from a patient given nivolumab and ipilimumab in sequence. This rearrangement joins TRBV30 to TRBJ2-7, with TRBD2 matching over 9 bases. The sequence was collected from a human donor with melanoma. The CDR3 bases are TGTGCCTGGAGTGTACTGGGCGGGGGGGCATCGTACGAGCAGTACTTC. Translation gives CAWSVLGGGASYEQYF.